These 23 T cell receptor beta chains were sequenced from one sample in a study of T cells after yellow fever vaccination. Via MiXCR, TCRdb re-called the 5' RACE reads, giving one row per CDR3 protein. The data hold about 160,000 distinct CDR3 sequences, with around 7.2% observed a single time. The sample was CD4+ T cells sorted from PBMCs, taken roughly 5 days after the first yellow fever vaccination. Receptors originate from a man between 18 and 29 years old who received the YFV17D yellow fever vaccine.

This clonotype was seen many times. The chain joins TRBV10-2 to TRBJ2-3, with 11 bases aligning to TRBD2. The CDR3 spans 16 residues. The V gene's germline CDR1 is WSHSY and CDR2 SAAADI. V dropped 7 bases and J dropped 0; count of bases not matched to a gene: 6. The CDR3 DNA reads TGCGCCAGCACCCTGACTAGCGGGGTTAGCACAGATACGCAGTATTTT. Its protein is CASTLTSGVSTDTQYF.

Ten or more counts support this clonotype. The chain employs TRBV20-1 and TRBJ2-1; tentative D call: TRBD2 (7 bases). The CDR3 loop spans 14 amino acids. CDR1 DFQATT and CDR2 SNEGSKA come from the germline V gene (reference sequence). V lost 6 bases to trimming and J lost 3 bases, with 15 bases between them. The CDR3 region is CSAGPGGLYNEQFF. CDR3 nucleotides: TGCAGTGCCGGCCCGGGGGGCCTCTACAATGAGCAGTTCTTC.

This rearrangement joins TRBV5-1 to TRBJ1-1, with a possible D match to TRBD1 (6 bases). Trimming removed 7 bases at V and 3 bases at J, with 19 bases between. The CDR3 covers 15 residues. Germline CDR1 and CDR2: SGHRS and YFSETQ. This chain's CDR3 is CASQPLSGVDTEAFF. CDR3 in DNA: TGCGCCAGCCAACCACTATCAGGGGTCGACACTGAAGCTTTCTTT.

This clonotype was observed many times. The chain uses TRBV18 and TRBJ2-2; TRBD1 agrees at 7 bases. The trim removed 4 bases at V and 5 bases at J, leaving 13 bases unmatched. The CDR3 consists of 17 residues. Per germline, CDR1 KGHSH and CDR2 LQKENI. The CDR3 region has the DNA TGTGCCAGCTCACACCGTGATGGGACAGAAGTAACCGGGGAGCTGTTTTTT. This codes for CASSHRDGTEVTGELFF.

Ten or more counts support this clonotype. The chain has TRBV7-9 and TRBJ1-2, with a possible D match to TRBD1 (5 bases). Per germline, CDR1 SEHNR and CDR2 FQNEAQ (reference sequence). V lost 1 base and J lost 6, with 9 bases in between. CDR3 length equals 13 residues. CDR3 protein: CASSLEQVDGYTF. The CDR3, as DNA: TGTGCCAGCAGCTTAGAACAGGTCGATGGCTACACCTTC.

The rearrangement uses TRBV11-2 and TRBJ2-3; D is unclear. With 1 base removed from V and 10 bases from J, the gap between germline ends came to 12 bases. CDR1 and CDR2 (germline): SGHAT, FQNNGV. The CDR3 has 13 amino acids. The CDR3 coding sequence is TGTGCCAGCAGCTTAGGGGATAGCCTCGCGCAGTATTTT. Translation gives CASSLGDSLAQYF.

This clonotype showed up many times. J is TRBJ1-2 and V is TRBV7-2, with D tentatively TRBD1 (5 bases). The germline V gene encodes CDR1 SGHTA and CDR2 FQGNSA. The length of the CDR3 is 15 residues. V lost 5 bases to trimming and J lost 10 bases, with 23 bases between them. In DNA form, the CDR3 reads TGTGCCAGCAGCACTAGGACCGGACCGACGGGGACCTACACCTTC. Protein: CASSTRTGPTGTYTF.

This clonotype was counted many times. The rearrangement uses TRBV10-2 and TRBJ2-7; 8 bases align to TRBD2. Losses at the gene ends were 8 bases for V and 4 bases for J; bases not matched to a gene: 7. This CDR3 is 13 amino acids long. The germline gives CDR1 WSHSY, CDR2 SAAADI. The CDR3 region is CASVRLAGYEQYF. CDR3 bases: TGCGCCAGCGTACGGCTAGCGGGTTACGAGCAGTACTTC.

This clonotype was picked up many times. The CDR3 DNA sequence: TGTGCCAGCAGTTTATCGACGTTTTTCAGTCAGCCCCAGCATTTT. Translation: CASSLSTFFSQPQHF. The rearrangement links TRBV27 to TRBJ1-5; D is unresolved. This CDR3 spans 15 amino acids. Trimming pared 0 bases from V and 6 bases from J, leaving 12 bases between. Germline CDR1 reads MNHEY; CDR2 reads SMNVEV (reference sequence).

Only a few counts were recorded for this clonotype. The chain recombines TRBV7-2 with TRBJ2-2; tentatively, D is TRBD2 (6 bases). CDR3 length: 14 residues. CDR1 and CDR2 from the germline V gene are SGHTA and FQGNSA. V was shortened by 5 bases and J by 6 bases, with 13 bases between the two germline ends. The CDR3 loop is CASSPTRSAGELFF. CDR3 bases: TGTGCCAGCAGCCCGACTAGGTCGGCCGGGGAGCTGTTTTTT.

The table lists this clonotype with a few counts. CDR3 bases: TGTGCCAGCAAGGCAGGGGGTATCCGCGGGGGTGACTATGGCTACACCTTC. Protein sequence: CASKAGGIRGGDYGYTF. V and J are TRBV27 and TRBJ1-2; 7 bases fit TRBD1. The ends lost 7 bases at V and 3 bases at J; junction bases unmatched: 17. This CDR3 contains 17 residues. The germline CDR1 and CDR2 sequences are MNHEY and SMNVEV (reference sequence).

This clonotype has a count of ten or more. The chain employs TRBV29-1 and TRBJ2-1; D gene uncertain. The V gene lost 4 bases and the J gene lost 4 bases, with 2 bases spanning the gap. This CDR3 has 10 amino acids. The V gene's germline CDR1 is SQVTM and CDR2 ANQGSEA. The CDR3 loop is CSVVYNEQFF. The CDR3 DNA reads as TGCAGCGTTGTATACAATGAGCAGTTCTTC.

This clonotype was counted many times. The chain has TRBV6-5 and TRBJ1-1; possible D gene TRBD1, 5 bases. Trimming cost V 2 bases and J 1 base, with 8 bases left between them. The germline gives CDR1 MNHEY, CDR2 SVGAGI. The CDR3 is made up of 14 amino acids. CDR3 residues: CASSYRQQNTEAFF. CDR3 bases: TGTGCCAGCAGTTACCGACAGCAGAACACTGAAGCTTTCTTT.

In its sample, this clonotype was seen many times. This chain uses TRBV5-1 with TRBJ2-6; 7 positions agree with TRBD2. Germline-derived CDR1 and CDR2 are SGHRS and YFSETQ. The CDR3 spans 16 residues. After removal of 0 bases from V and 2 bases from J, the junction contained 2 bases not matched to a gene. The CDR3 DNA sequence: TGCGCCAGCAGCTTGGAGGCGGGGGCTGGGGCCAACGTCCTGACTTTC. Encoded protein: CASSLEAGAGANVLTF.

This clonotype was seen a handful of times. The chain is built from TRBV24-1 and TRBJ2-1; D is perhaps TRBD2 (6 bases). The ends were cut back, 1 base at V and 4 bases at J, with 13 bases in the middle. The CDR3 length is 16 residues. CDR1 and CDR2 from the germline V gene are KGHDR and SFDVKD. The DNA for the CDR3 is TGTGCCACCAGTGATTTAGGGGACTCCCATTACAATGAGCAGTTCTTC. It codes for CATSDLGDSHYNEQFF.

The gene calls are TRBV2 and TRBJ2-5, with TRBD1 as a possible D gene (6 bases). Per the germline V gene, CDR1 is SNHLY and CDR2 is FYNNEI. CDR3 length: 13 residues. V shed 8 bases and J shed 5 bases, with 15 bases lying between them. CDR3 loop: CASQTNRVETQYF. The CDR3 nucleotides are TGTGCCAGCCAAACGAACAGGGTTGAGACCCAGTACTTC.

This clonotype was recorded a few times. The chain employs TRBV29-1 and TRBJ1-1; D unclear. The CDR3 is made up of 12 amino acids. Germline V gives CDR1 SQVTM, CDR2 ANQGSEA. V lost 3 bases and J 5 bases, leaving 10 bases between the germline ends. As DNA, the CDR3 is TGCAGCGTTGACGACAAGGCGACTGAAGCTTTCTTT. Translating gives CSVDDKATEAFF.

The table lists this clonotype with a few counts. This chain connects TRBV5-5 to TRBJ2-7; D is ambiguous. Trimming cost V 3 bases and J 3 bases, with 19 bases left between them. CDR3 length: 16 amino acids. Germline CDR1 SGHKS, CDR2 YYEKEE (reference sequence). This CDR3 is CASSSGPDRLNYEQYF. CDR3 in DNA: TGTGCCAGCAGCTCCGGGCCCGACCGTCTAAACTACGAGCAGTACTTC.

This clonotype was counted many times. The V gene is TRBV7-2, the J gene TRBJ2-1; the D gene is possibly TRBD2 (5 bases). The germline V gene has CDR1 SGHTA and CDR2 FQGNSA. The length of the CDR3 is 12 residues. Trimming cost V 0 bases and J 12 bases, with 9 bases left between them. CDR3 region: CASSLARVVQFF. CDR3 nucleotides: TGTGCCAGCAGCTTAGCGCGGGTTGTGCAGTTCTTC. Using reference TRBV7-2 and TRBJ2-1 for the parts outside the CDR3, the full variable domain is GAGVSQSPSNKVTEKGKDVELRCDPISGHTALYWYRQSLGQGLEFLIYFQGNSAPDKSGLPSDRFSAERTGGSVSTLTIQRTQQEDSAVYLCASSLARVVQFFGPGTRLTVL.

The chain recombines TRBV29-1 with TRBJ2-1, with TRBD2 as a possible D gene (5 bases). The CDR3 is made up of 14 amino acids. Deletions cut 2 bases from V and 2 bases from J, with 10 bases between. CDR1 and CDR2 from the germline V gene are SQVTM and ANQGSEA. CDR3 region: CSVEFSGAYNEQFF. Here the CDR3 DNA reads TGCAGCGTTGAATTTTCCGGGGCCTACAATGAGCAGTTCTTC.

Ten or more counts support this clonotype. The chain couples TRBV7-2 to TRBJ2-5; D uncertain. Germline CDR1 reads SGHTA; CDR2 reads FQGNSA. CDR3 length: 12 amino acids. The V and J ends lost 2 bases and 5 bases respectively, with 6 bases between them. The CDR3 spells CASSLIGETQYF. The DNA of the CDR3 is TGTGCCAGCAGCTTAATAGGGGAGACCCAGTACTTC.

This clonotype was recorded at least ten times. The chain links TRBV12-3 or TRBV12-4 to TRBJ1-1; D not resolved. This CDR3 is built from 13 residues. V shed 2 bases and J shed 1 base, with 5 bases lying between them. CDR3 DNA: TGTGCCAGCAGTTTAATAGCGAACACTGAAGCTTTCTTT. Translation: CASSLIANTEAFF.

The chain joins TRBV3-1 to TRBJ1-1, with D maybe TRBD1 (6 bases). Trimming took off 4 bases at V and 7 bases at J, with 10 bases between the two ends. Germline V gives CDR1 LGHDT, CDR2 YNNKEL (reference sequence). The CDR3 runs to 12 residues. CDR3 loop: CASSLLDSEAFF. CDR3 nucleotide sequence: TGTGCCAGCAGCCTTCTGGACAGTGAAGCTTTCTTT.